The subject of this entry is one T cell receptor (beta chain). Generated by immunoSEQ multiplex PCR, the TCRdb table keeps only in-frame clones and is missing some. The sample includes about 88,000 clones, 89% of them seen just once. This entry is derived from a study of blood T cell repertoires in COVID-19. The wider study: Some COVID-19 samples were acute and others convalescent; all came from the United States, Italy and Spain.

This CDR3 is 15 amino acids long. Trimming took 1 base from V and 0 from J, leaving 10 bases between them. The germline gives CDR1 LGHDT, CDR2 YNNKEL (reference sequence). The J gene is TRBJ2-7, the V gene TRBV3-1 (or the pseudogene TRBV3-2), with a possible D match to TRBD2 (6 bases). Sequencing was done on a sample of peripheral blood. This clonotype was obtained from a woman aged 80 or older with active COVID-19. The CDR3 DNA reads as TGTGCCAGCAGCCAAGGGTGGGACTCCTCCTACGAGCAGTACTTC. Translation: CASSQGWDSSYEQYF.